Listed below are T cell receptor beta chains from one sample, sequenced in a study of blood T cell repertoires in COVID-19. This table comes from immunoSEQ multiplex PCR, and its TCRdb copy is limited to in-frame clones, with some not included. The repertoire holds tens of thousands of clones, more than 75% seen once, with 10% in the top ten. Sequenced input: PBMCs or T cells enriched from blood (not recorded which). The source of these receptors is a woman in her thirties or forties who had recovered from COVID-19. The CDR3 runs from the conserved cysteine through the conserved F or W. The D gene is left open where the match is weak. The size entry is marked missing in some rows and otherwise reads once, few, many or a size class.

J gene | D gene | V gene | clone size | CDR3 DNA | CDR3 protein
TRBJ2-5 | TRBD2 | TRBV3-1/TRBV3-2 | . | TGTGCCAGCAGGCGCAGCGGGGGGGTAAAACAAGAGACCCAGTACTTC | CASRRSGGVKQETQYF
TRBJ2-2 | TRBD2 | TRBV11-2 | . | TGTGCCAGCAGCGCCAGACTAGCGGGGGGGCCTTACACCGGGGAGCTGTTTTTT | CASSARLAGGPYTGELFF
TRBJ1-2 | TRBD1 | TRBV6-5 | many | TGTGCCAGCAGTTACATCCGGACAGGGGGAAACTATGGCTACACCTTC | CASSYIRTGGNYGYTF
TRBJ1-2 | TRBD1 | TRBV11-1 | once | TGTGCCAGCAGCTTAAGACAGGGGGCAGATGGCTACACCTTC | CASSLRQGADGYTF
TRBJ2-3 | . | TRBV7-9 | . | TGTGCCAGCAGCTCAGAGGTCCCAGATACGCAGTATTTT | CASSSEVPDTQYF
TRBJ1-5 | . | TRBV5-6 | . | TGTGCCAGCAGCTTGGCCGGGCAGGGCCAGCCCCAGCATTTT | CASSLAGQGQPQHF
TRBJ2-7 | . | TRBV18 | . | TGTGCCAGCTCACCTGTTCCAGGACAATCCTACGAGCAGTACTTC | CASSPVPGQSYEQYF
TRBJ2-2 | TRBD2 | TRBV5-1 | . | TGCGCCAGCAGCTCCCTACTAGCGGGGGCCACGAACACCGGGGAGCTGTTTTTT | CASSSLLAGATNTGELFF
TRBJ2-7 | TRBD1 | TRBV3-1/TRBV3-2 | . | TGTGCCAGCAGCCAAGACGCCCGGAGGCTAGGGGGCATTTACGAGCAGTACTTC | CASSQDARRLGGIYEQYF
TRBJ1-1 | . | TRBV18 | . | TGTGCCAGCTCACCACCTCGGGAAGGGACTGAAGCTTTCTTT | CASSPPREGTEAFF
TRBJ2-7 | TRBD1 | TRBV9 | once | TGTGCCAGCAGCGTAGGAGTACAGGGGTTTAACGAGCAGTACTTC | CASSVGVQGFNEQYF
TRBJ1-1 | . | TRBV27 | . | TGTGCCAGCAGTTCTAGAGGGTTTGGTGAAGCTTTCTTT | CASSSRGFGEAFF
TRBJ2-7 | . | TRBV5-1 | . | TGCGCCAGCAGCTTGGGTCAGGGCCCCTACGAGCAGTACTTC | CASSLGQGPYEQYF
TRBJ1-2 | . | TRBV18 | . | TGTGCCAGCTCTCCCAAGTTGACCGGGACATTCGGTGGCTACACCTTC | CASSPKLTGTFGGYTF
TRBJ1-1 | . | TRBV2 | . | TGTGCCAGCAGTGGGTTTGGCACTAGGAGCACTGAAGCTTTCTTT | CASSGFGTRSTEAFF
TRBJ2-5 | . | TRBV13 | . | TGTGCCAGCAGCTTAAGAGTAAAAGAGACCCAGTACTTC | CASSLRVKETQYF